At least ten counts were recorded for the clone carrying this TCR beta chain. Authors of the study amplified TCR beta CDR3 regions from RNA transcripts. First-round RT-PCR of the TCR CDR3 relied on the HTBI primer set. A single record per CDR3 protein comes from TCRdb applying MiXCR to the multiplex PCR reads. Of around 390,000 distinct CDR3 sequences listed, 14% are singletons. The data derive from a study of T cells in Graves' hyperthyroidism and ophthalmopathy. The CDR3 runs 15 residues. Germline assignment: CDR1 LNHNV and CDR2 YYDKDF (reference sequence). V shed 3 bases, J shed 6 bases, and the junction held 7 bases outside the gene matches.

The chain has TRBV15 and TRBJ2-7; 11 bases are a match to TRBD2. The material sequenced was blood. This receptor was taken from a young woman with Graves' ophthalmopathy. CDR3 loop: CATSSRLAGTFEQYF. DNA of the CDR3: TGTGCCACCAGCAGTCGACTAGCGGGGACATTCGAGCAGTACTTC.